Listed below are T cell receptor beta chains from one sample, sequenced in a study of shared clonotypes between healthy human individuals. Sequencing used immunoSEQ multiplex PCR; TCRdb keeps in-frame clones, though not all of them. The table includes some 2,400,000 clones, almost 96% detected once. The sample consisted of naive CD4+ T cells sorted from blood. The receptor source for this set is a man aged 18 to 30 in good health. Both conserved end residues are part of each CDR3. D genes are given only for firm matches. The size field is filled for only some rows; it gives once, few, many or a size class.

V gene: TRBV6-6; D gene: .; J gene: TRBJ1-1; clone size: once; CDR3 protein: CASKIDSNTEAFF; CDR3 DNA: TGTGCCAGCAAGATAGACAGCAACACTGAAGCTTTCTTT
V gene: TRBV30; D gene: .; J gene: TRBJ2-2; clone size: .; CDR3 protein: CAWHKGLGNTGELFF; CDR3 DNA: TGTGCCTGGCACAAGGGCCTCGGCAACACCGGGGAACTGTTTTTT
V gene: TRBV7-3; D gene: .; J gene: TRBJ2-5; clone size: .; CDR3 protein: CASSSGLKQETQYF; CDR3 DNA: TGTGCCAGCAGCTCGGGACTGAAACAAGAGACCCAGTACTTC
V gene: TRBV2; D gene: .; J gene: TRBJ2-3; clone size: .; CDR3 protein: CAGRTEYTDTQYF; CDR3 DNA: TGTGCCGGGAGGACAGAATACACAGATACGCAGTATTTT
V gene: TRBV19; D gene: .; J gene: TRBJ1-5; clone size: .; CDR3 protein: CASSIFGQPQHF; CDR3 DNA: TGTGCCAGTAGTATATTTGGTCAGCCCCAGCATTTT
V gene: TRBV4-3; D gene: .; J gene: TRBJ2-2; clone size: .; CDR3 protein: CASSQDGPGELFF; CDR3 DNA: TGCGCCAGCAGCCAAGATGGGCCGGGGGAGCTGTTTTTT
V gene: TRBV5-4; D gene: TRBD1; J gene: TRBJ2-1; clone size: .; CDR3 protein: CASSLPGTGYGEQFF; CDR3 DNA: TGTGCCAGCAGCCTACCCGGGACAGGGTACGGAGAGCAGTTCTTC
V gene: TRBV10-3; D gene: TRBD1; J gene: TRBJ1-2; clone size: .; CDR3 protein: CAISDMDRAITTGYTF; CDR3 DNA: TGTGCCATCAGTGACATGGACAGGGCCATCACTACTGGCTACACCTTC
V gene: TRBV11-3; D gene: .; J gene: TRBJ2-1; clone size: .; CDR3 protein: CAYNEQFF; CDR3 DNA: TGTGCCTACAATGAGCAGTTCTTC
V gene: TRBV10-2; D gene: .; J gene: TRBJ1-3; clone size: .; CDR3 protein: CASSEAGRNTIYF; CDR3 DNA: TGCGCCAGCAGTGAGGCAGGCAGAAACACCATATATTTT
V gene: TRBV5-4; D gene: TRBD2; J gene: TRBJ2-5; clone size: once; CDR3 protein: CASSGGGETQYF; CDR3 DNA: TGTGCCAGCAGCGGGGGGGGAGAGACCCAGTACTTC
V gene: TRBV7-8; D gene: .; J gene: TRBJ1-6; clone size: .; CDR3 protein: CASRSEGWGDNSPLHF; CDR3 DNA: TGTGCCAGCAGAAGCGAGGGTTGGGGGGATAATTCACCCCTCCACTTT
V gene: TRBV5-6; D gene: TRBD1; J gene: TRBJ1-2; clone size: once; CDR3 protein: CASSHETGDTHGYTF; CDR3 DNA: TGTGCCAGCAGCCATGAGACAGGGGACACTCATGGCTACACCTTC
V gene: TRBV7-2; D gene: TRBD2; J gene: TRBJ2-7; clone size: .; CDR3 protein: CASSRLAREQYF; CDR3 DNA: TGTGCCAGCAGCCGACTAGCACGCGAGCAGTACTTC
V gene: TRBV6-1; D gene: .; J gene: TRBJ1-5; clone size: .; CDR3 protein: CASSDNLMAGWFSNQPQHF; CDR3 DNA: TGTGCCAGCAGTGATAATTTGATGGCAGGGTGGTTTAGCAATCAGCCCCAGCATTTT
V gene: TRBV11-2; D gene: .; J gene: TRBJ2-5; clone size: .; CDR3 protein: CASRSGAGLVSKETQYF; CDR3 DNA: TGTGCCAGCAGATCAGGAGCGGGCTTAGTATCGAAAGAGACCCAGTACTTC
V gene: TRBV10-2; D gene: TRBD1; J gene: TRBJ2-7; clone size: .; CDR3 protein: CASRAHGTGRYEQYF; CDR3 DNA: TGCGCCAGCAGGGCCCACGGGACAGGCCGTTACGAGCAGTACTTC
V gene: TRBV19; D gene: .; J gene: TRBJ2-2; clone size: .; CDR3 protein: CASSIEQGGTGELFF; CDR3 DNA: TGTGCCAGTAGTATAGAGCAGGGAGGCACCGGGGAGCTGTTTTTT
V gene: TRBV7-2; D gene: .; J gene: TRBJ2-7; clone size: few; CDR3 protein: CASSHIGLEQYF; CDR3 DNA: TGTGCCAGCAGCCACATAGGGCTCGAGCAGTACTTC
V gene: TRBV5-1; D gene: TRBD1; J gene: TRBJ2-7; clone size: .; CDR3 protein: CASSPGQGAYYEQYF; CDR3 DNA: TGCGCCAGCAGCCCTGGACAGGGGGCCTACTACGAGCAGTACTTC
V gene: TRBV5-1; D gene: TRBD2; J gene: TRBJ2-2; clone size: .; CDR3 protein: CASSLKLAGGYGGELFF; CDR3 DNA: TGCGCCAGCAGCTTGAAGCTAGCGGGAGGGTACGGCGGGGAGCTGTTTTTT
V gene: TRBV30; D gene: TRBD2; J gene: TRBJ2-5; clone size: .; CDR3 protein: CAWSGLRRETQYF; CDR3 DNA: TGTGCCTGGTCGGGACTAAGGCGAGAGACCCAGTACTTC
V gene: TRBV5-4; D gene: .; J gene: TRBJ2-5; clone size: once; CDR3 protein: CASSLGSGLLETQYF; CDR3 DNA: TGTGCCAGCAGCTTGGGTAGCGGCCTCTTGGAGACCCAGTACTTC
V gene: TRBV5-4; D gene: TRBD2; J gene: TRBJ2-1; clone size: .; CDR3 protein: CASSLLPSGSYNEQFF; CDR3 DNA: TGTGCCAGCAGCTTGTTGCCCAGCGGGAGCTACAATGAGCAGTTCTTC